The source of this T cell receptor (beta chain) is a study of PD-1 blockade in classical Hodgkin lymphoma. This sample's time point: cycle 4 day 1 (C4D1), after less than 7 weeks of nivolumab. Each patient relapsed following autologous stem cell transplantation, and prior brentuximab vedotin exposure differed. The study purified CD4+ T cells from thawed PBMCs using magnetic negative selection. The assay was immunoSEQ multiplex PCR, and TCRdb's table has in-frame clones only and misses some. This sample has around 30,000 clones, with 70% to 90% found just once. The sequenced sample was CD4+ T cells from blood, obtained before the fourth cycle of nivolumab. The receptor was derived from a human donor with classical Hodgkin lymphoma.

CDR3 amino acids: CASSFRRQESAYGYTF. CDR3 coding DNA: TGTGCCAGCAGCTTCCGAAGACAGGAATCCGCCTATGGCTACACCTTC. This chain joins TRBV5-8 and TRBJ1-2; tentative D call: TRBD1 (6 bases). The CDR3 runs 16 residues. Germline CDR1 SGHTS, CDR2 YDEGEE. V was clipped by 2 bases and J by 4 bases, with 18 bases between them.